The 19 T cell receptor beta chains presented below share a single source sample, sequenced in a study of T cells in Graves' hyperthyroidism and ophthalmopathy. Amplification yielded TCR beta CDR3 regions, with RNA transcripts as the source. HTBI primers were the set used in a first-round RT-PCR of the TCR CDR3. One entry per CDR3 protein results from TCRdb running MiXCR on the multiplex PCR reads. In the table there are 300,000 or so distinct CDR3 sequences, 17% of which are singletons. The sequencing input was blood. These receptors all stem from a woman aged 55 to 70 with Graves' ophthalmopathy.

This clonotype was seen many times. The V and J genes are TRBV2 and TRBJ1-2; 7 bases map to TRBD1. The CDR3 contains 12 residues. The germline V gene has CDR1 SNHLY and CDR2 FYNNEI. J was trimmed by 8 bases and V by 6 bases; bases with no gene match: 6. The CDR3 sequence: CASRETGNGYTF. CDR3 DNA sequence: TGTGCCAGCAGGGAGACAGGGAACGGCTACACCTTC.

The chain links TRBV28 to TRBJ2-3; TRBD1 is a possible D gene (5 bases). Germline V gene lookup returns CDR1 MDHEN and CDR2 SYDVKM. Trimming took 3 bases from V and 6 from J, leaving 22 bases between them. The CDR3 extends over 17 amino acids. The CDR3 DNA sequence: TGTGCCAGCAGTTTGGAACAAGTAGGGGCCCAAGGGGATACGCAGTATTTT. Translated: CASSLEQVGAQGDTQYF.

The chain combines TRBV30 with TRBJ2-1; 8 bases line up with TRBD2. The CDR3 is made up of 15 amino acids. Trimming cost V 3 bases and J 9 bases; bases outside gene matches: 13. Germline values: CDR1 GTSNPN, CDR2 SVGIG (reference sequence). The CDR3 DNA reads as TGTGCCTGGAGAGGACTAGCCGAGGGGGGGGGTGAGCAGTTCTTC. This gives the protein CAWRGLAEGGGEQFF.

This chain joins TRBV18 and TRBJ2-5, with unresolved D. Per the germline V gene, CDR1 is KGHSH and CDR2 is LQKENI. The CDR3 covers 14 residues. The germline V and J ends were trimmed by 0 bases and 5 bases, with 10 bases remaining between them. The CDR3 is CASSPPPGRETQYF. CDR3 coding DNA: TGTGCCAGCTCACCACCTCCGGGTCGGGAGACCCAGTACTTC.

The chain is built from TRBV7-9 and TRBJ2-2, with 10 bases that match TRBD1. Germline values: CDR1 SEHNR, CDR2 FQNEAQ (reference sequence). The V and J ends lost 0 bases and 5 bases, in that order; junction bases with no gene match: 9. CDR3 size: 18 residues. CDR3 bases: TGTGCCAGCAGCTTAGCGAGACCGGACAGGGGGAGTACCGGGGAGCTGTTTTTT. The encoded protein is CASSLARPDRGSTGELFF.

Many counts were recorded for this clonotype. V is TRBV7-2 and J is TRBJ2-7; 8 bases line up with TRBD1. V was pared by 5 bases and J by 5 bases, with 8 bases of the junction left unmatched. The length of the CDR3 is 14 residues. Per the germline V gene, CDR1 is SGHTA and CDR2 is FQGNSA. The chain's CDR3 is CASSRSTGANEQYF. CDR3 in DNA: TGTGCCAGCAGCAGATCGACAGGGGCCAACGAGCAGTACTTC.

The chain combines TRBV19 with TRBJ2-3; perhaps TRBD2 as D (7 bases). V lost 8 bases to trimming and J lost 3 bases, with 15 bases between them. Germline V gene sequence: CDR1 LNHDA, CDR2 SQIVND (reference sequence). The length of the CDR3 is 14 residues. The CDR3 loop is CASGEGVRTDTQYF. DNA for the CDR3: TGTGCCAGTGGGGAGGGGGTCCGGACAGATACGCAGTATTTT.

This clonotype was counted between two and nine times. The rearrangement joins TRBV6-2 or TRBV6-3 to TRBJ2-1; the D is unclear. This CDR3 has 17 residues. The germline V gene encodes CDR1 MNHEY and CDR2 SVGEGT. Trimming pared 0 bases from V and 4 bases from J, leaving 16 bases between. The CDR3 nucleotides are TGTGCCAGCAGTTACTCGAAGTTGGCGACACGTTACAATGAGCAGTTCTTC. Protein product: CASSYSKLATRYNEQFF.

Many counts were recorded for this clonotype. The rearrangement links TRBV12-3 or TRBV12-4 to TRBJ2-3; 11 bases agree with TRBD2. This CDR3 is built from 16 residues. The ends lost 2 bases at V and 6 bases at J; junction bases unmatched: 7. This CDR3 reads CASSLLAGGPPDTQYF. In DNA, the CDR3 is TGTGCCAGCAGTTTATTAGCGGGAGGGCCCCCCGATACGCAGTATTTT.

This clonotype was seen more than once but under ten times. The chain is built from TRBV5-1 and TRBJ2-5; TRBD2 is a possible D gene (6 bases). This CDR3 comprises 15 residues. Looked up from germline, CDR1 is SGHRS and CDR2 is YFSETQ. Trimming removed 0 bases from V and 5 bases from J, with 14 bases in between. The CDR3 loop reads CASSLAFGSRETQYF. The CDR3 bases are TGCGCCAGCAGCTTGGCTTTCGGGAGCAGGGAGACCCAGTACTTC.

CDR3 coding DNA: TGTGCTAGTGGTTCGACTAGCGGGATAACTTACAATGAGCAGTTCTTC. It specifies CASGSTSGITYNEQFF. The chain combines TRBV12-5 with TRBJ2-1, with 11 positions matching TRBD2. The CDR3 has 16 residues. Germline V gives CDR1 LGHNT, CDR2 FRNRAP. V gave up 4 bases and J gave up 4 bases; unmatched junction bases: 6.

This chain links TRBV7-3 with TRBJ2-3; 7 bases map to TRBD2. With V trimmed by 2 bases and J by 8 bases, 7 bases remained unmatched. There are 14 residues in the CDR3. Germline CDR1 SGHTA, CDR2 FQGTGA. CDR3 sequence: CASSLEAGESTQYF. CDR3 sequence (DNA): TGTGCCAGCAGCTTAGAGGCGGGAGAAAGTACGCAGTATTTT. Filled out from reference TRBV7-3 and TRBJ2-3, the complete variable domain reads GAGVSQTPSNKVTEKGKYVELRCDPISGHTALYWYRQSLGQGPEFLIYFQGTGAADDSGLPNDRFFAVRPEGSVSTLKIQRTERGDSAVYLCASSLEAGESTQYFGPGTRLTVL.

The CDR3 loop reads CASSLVSQGNTGELFF. In DNA, the CDR3 is TGTGCCAGCAGCTTAGTCTCACAGGGGAACACCGGGGAGCTGTTTTTT. J is TRBJ2-2 and V is TRBV5-6, with D perhaps TRBD1 (6 bases). The V end was cut by 2 bases, the J end by 1 base, with 12 bases between. The CDR3 is 16 residues long. Germline V gives CDR1 SGHDT, CDR2 YYEEEE.

This clonotype showed up many times. The rearrangement joins TRBV27 to TRBJ2-5; 8 bases align to TRBD1. V shed 6 bases and J 5 bases; nucleotides not matched to a gene: 11. The length of the CDR3 is 15 residues. Germline CDR1 MNHEY, CDR2 SMNVEV (reference sequence). CDR3 in amino acids: CASSPGSTGVETQYF. In nucleotides, the CDR3 is TGTGCCAGCAGCCCGGGGTCGACAGGGGTTGAGACCCAGTACTTC.

This clonotype was counted between two and nine times. The CDR3 ends on some other residue instead of the conserved phenylalanine or tryptophan, so this is likely a read error. The V and J genes are TRBV9 and TRBJ1-2, with 7 nucleotides matching TRBD1. The CDR3 is 14 residues long. CDR1 is SGDLS and CDR2 is YYNGEE in the germline V gene. J lost 2 bases, V lost 4 bases, and 5 bases had no gene match. The CDR3 coding sequence is TGTGCCAGCAGCCCGATGACAGGGAACTATGGCTACACCTCC. It specifies CASSPMTGNYGYTS.

V and J are TRBV6-2 or TRBV6-3 and TRBJ2-6, with 9 bases fitting TRBD1. The V gene end was trimmed by 0 bases and the J gene end by 4 bases; junction bases not matched to a gene: 4. From germline, CDR1 is MNHEY and CDR2 SVGEGT. The CDR3 is 17 amino acids. The CDR3 reads CASSYSGQGSGANVLTF. Written as DNA, the CDR3 is TGTGCCAGCAGTTACTCGGGACAGGGTTCGGGGGCCAACGTCCTGACTTTC.

There are many counts of this clonotype. The chain uses TRBV28 and TRBJ1-1; D remains ambiguous. Trimming pared 7 bases from V and 7 bases from J, leaving 19 bases between. Germline lookup yields CDR1 MDHEN and CDR2 SYDVKM. The CDR3 is 14 amino acids. The CDR3 nucleotides read TGTGCCAGCACCCAAGACGCAGGAGAACTTGAAGCTTTCTTT. The encoded protein is CASTQDAGELEAFF. The complete variable domain, with remaining parts taken from reference TRBV28 and TRBJ1-1, reads DVKVTQSSRYLVKRTGEKVFLECVQDMDHENMFWYRQDPGLGLRLIYFSYDVKMKEKGDIPEGYSVSREKKERFSLILESASTNQTSMYLCASTQDAGELEAFFGQGTRLTVV.

In DNA form, the CDR3 reads TGTGCCAGTAGTATGAGTGTCGGGAGGCTGGATAGCAATCAGCCCCAGCATTTT. Translation: CASSMSVGRLDSNQPQHF. J is TRBJ1-5 and V is TRBV19; D not resolved. Trimming took off 3 bases at V and 0 bases at J, with 18 bases between the two ends. The CDR3 runs to 18 residues. CDR1 is LNHDA and CDR2 is SQIVND in the germline V gene (reference sequence).

This clonotype appeared many times. The rearrangement uses TRBV2 and TRBJ2-7; D uncertain. CDR3 length: 14 residues. Germline V lookup: CDR1 SNHLY, CDR2 FYNNEI. Trimming took 5 bases from V and 0 from J, leaving 11 bases between them. This CDR3 is CASSPTPSSYEQYF. The CDR3 DNA reads TGTGCCAGCAGTCCTACCCCCTCCTCCTACGAGCAGTACTTC.